This TCR beta chain derives from a study of cytomegalovirus exposure and HLA in healthy donors. Primers included in the PCR were 60 Vbeta and 13 Jbeta primers. Profiled with immunoSEQ multiplex PCR; TCRdb holds only in-frame clones, not every one. This repertoire shows 150,000 to 200,000 clones, roughly 77% found once; its top ten account for 1.9%. Looked up from germline, CDR1 is SGHAT and CDR2 is FQNNGV. The CDR3 has 18 residues. Trimming at V came to 5 bases and at J to 0 bases, leaving 6 bases not matched to a gene. This chain links TRBV11-2 with TRBJ2-2; TRBD2 agrees at 13 bases. This receptor was identified in a woman under 30 in good health and CMV-seronegative. The sequencing sample was made of PBMCs. The CDR3 sequence: CASSHITSGGANTGELFF. CDR3 DNA: TGTGCCAGCAGCCACATCACTAGCGGGGGGGCGAACACCGGGGAGCTGTTTTTT. Full variable domain (missing parts from reference TRBV11-2 and TRBJ2-2): EAGVAQSPRYKIIEKRQSVAFWCNPISGHATLYWYQQILGQGPKLLIQFQNNGVVDDSQLPKDRFSAERLKGVDSTLKIQPAKLEDSAVYLCASSHITSGGANTGELFFGEGSRLTVL.